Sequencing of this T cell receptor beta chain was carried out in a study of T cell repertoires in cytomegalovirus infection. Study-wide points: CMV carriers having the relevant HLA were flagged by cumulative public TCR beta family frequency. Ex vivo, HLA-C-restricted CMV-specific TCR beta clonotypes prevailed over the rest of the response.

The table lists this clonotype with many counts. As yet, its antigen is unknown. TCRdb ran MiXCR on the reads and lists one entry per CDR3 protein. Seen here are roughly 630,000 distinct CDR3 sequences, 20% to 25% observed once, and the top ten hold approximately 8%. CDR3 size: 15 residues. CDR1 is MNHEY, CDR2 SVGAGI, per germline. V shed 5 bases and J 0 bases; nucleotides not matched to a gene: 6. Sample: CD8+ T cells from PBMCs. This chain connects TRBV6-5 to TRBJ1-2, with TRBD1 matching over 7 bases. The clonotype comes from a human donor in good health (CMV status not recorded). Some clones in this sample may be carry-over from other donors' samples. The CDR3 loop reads CASSTVGQANYGYTF. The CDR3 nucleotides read TGTGCCAGCAGTACCGTCGGACAGGCTAACTATGGCTACACCTTC.